This TCR beta chain derives from a study of T cells expressing NK-cell markers. The wider study: It was from sorted CD3+CD56+NKG2C+, CD3+CD56+NKG2C- and CD3+CD56-NKG2C+ T cells that TCR beta repertoires came. Study results and limitations: The share of CD8+ T cells held by dominant NKG2C+ clonotypes was about 1.0-8% in several donors.

TCRdb reprocessed the 5' RACE reads and reports one entry per CDR3 protein, with no DNA. The table lists approximately 460,000 distinct CDR3 sequences, with under 7.5% in the top ten. The CDR3 is 14 residues long. Germline V lookup: CDR1 LNHDA, CDR2 SQIVND (reference sequence). A note on this clonotype: Antigen specificity is unknown.

Sequenced sample: blood T cells: a sorted CD56 or NKG2C T cell subset, CD4+ or CD8+ T cells, or bulk PBMC T cells (not recorded which). The chain couples TRBV19 to TRBJ1-5. This sequence was found in a woman between 18 and 70 years old in good health. The CDR3 protein is CASSIAAGGQPQHF. The full variable domain, with the rest looked up from reference TRBV19 and TRBJ1-5, is DGGITQSPKYLFRKEGQNVTLSCEQNLNHDAMYWYRQDPGQGLRLIYYSQIVNDFQKGDIAEGYSVSREKKESFPLTVTSAQKNPTAFYLCASSIAAGGQPQHFGDGTRLSIL.